This TCR beta chain was sequenced in a study of T-cell reconstitution after alpha-beta-depleted transplantation in children. This clonotype came up many times. Unique molecular identifiers were used in preparing the TCRbeta library. In TCRdb, the PCR reads were re-called with MiXCR into one record per CDR3 protein. The data contain fewer than 130,000 distinct CDR3 sequences, 9% to 12% of them seen just once; the ten biggest clones take up approximately 7.9%. This CDR3 has 15 residues. Germline V gene data show CDR1 as LGHNA and CDR2 as YSLEER. V shed 0 bases, J shed 3 bases, and the junction held 5 bases outside the gene matches.

The V call is TRBV4-3, the J call TRBJ2-7, with 7 bases that match TRBD1. Here the sequenced sample was PBMCs from the stem cell graft donor, taken from the stem cell graft. This TCR was recovered from a human donor who donated a stem cell graft to a child with acute lymphoblastic leukemia. CDR3 residues: CASSQEKTGRYEQYF. The CDR3 DNA follows: TGCGCCAGCAGCCAAGAAAAGACAGGGCGCTACGAGCAGTACTTC.